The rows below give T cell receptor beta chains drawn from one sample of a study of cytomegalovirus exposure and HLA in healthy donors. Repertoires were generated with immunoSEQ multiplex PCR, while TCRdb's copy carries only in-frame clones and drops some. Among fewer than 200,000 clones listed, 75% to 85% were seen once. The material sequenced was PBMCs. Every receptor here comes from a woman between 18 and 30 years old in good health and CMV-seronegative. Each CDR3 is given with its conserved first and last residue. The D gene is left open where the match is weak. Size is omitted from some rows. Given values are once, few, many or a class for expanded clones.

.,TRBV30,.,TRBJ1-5,TGTGCCTGGAGTGTACAAGCAGGGCCTAGTCAGCCCCAGCATTTT,CAWSVQAGPSQPQHF
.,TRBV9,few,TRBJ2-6,TGTGCCAGCAGCCGTTACTCTGGGGCCAACGTCCTGACTTTC,CASSRYSGANVLTF
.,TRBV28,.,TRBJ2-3,TGTGCCAGCAGTTTAAGTTCGTTAGCTGGAGATACGCAGTATTTT,CASSLSSLAGDTQYF
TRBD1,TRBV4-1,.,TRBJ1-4,TGCGCCAGCAGCCAAAGAGTAGGACAGGCCTTTAATGAAAAACTGTTTTTT,CASSQRVGQAFNEKLFF
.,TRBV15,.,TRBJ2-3,TGTGCCACCAGCAGAGATAGGCGGGATACGCAGTATTTT,CATSRDRRDTQYF
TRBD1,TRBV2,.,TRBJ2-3,TGTGCCAGCACACAACAGGGGGCAGGAGATACGCAGTATTTT,CASTQQGAGDTQYF
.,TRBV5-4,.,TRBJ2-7,TGTGCCAGCAGCTTGAGGGGTCGATACGAGCAGTACTTC,CASSLRGRYEQYF
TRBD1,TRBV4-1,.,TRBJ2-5,TGCGCCAGCAGCCAAGGAACCGGGACAGGGGTCCAGGAGACCCAGTACTTC,CASSQGTGTGVQETQYF
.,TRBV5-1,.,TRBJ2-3,TGCGCCAGCAGCCCGGGCCGGGGGGCCATCACAGATACGCAGTATTTT,CASSPGRGAITDTQYF
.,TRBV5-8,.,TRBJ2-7,TGTGCCAGCAGCTCAGCCAGGGGTTTTAGCTCCTACGAGCAGTACTTC,CASSSARGFSSYEQYF
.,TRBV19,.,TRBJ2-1,TGTGCCAGTAACAGGGACTCCTACAATGAGCAGTTCTTC,CASNRDSYNEQFF
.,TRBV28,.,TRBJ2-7,TGTGCCAGCAACTTAGGAGGGGTCGGCGAGCAGTACTTC,CASNLGGVGEQYF
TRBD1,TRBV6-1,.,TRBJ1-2,TGTGCCAGCAGTGTCGGCAGGGGGTCCTATGGCTACACCTTC,CASSVGRGSYGYTF
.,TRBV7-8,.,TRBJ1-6,TGTGCCAGCAGCTTAGTCGGGTCCTCGAATTCACCCCTCCACTTT,CASSLVGSSNSPLHF
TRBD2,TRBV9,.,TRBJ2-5,TGTGCCAGCAGCGTAGGACTAGCGGGAGGCGGTCAAGAGACCCAGTACTTC,CASSVGLAGGGQETQYF
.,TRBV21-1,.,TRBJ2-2,TGTGCCAGCAGCAAAGATGACAGGGAGACCGGGGAGCTGTTTTTT,CASSKDDRETGELFF
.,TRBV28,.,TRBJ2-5,TGTGCCAGCATTGGCGTCCCCGCTCGGGGGGAGACCCAGTACTTC,CASIGVPARGETQYF
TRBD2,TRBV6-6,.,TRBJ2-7,TGTGCCAGCAGTTTGGGGGGGGGATCCTACGAGCAGTACTTC,CASSLGGGSYEQYF
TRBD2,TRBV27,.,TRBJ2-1,TGTGCCAGCAGTGGGGGTGTGGCGGGAGGGTCCTACATTATCTACAATGAGCAGTTCTTC,CASSGGVAGGSYIIYNEQFF
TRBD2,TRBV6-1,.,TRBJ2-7,TGTGCCAGCAGGCGACTAGCGGACACCTACGAGCAGTACTTC,CASRRLADTYEQYF
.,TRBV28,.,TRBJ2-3,TGTGCCAGCAGTTCCCCTTTAGCGGACTCCACAGATACGCAGTATTTT,CASSSPLADSTDTQYF
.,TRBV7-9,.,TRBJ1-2,TGTTCCAGCAGCCGAGGGGACTTGACCAGGGTTGGCTACACCTTC,CSSSRGDLTRVGYTF